This T cell receptor beta chain was identified during a study of shared clonotypes between healthy human individuals. The table came from immunoSEQ multiplex PCR; TCRdb's copy has only in-frame clones and leaves some out. This table holds approximately 710,000 clones, 90% found once. The study drew its donors from healthy HIV-negative adults without recent acute infections or vaccinations. The V segment lost 7 bases and the J segment 4 bases; nucleotides outside the gene matches: 5. CDR3 size: 14 residues. From germline, CDR1 is MNHEY and CDR2 SMNVEV (reference sequence). Source material: memory CD8+ T cells from PBMCs. This sample's subset: CD45RO+ cells pooled with CCR7-negative TemRA cells. This chain uses TRBV27 with TRBJ2-7, with 12 bases lining up with TRBD2. This receptor was obtained from a man younger than 35 in good health. Some clones in this sample may be carry-over from other donors' samples. The CDR3 loop reads CASTSSGRGYEQYF. Written as DNA, the CDR3 is TGTGCCAGCACTTCTAGCGGGAGGGGGTACGAGCAGTACTTC.